The source of this T cell receptor (beta chain) is a study of cytomegalovirus exposure and HLA in healthy donors. CDR1 is SGHRS, CDR2 YFSETQ, per germline. J lost 0 bases, V lost 0 bases, and 4 bases had no gene match. The CDR3 is 16 residues long. Researchers ran the PCR with 60 Vbeta and 13 Jbeta primers. TCRdb keeps only in-frame clones here, not all; method: immunoSEQ multiplex PCR. The table shows over 100,000 clones, with over 60% occurring only once. This chain uses TRBV5-1 with TRBJ2-3, with TRBD2 identical over 7 bases. Sequences were obtained from PBMCs. The sequence was collected from a man aged 30-40 years in good health and CMV-seropositive. The CDR3 loop is CASSLGSGASTDTQYF. The CDR3 bases are TGCGCCAGCAGCTTGGGGAGCGGGGCTAGCACAGATACGCAGTATTTT.